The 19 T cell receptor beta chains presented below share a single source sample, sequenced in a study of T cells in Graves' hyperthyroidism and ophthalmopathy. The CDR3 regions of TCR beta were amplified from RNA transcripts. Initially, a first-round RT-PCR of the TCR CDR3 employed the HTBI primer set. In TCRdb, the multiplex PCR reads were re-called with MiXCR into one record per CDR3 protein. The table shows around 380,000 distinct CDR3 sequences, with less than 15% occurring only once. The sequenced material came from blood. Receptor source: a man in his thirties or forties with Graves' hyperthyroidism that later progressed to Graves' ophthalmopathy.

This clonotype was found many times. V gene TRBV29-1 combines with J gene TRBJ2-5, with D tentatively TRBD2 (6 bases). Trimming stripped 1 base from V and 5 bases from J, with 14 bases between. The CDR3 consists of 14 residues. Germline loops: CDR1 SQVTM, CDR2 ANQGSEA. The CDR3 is CSVEGTGAWETQYF. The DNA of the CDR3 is TGCAGCGTTGAAGGGACGGGAGCCTGGGAGACCCAGTACTTC.

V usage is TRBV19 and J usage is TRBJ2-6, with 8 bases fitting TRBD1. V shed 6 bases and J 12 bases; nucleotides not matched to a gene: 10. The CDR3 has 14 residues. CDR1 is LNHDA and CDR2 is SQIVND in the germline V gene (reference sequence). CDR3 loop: CASSNGQGNSVLTF. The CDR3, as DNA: TGTGCCAGTAGCAATGGACAGGGCAATAGCGTCCTGACTTTC.

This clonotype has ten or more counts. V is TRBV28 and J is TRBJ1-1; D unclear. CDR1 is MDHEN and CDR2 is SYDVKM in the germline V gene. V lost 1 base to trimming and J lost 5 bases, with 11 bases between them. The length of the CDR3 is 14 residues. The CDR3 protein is CASSLLLGKTEAFF. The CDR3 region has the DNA TGTGCCAGCAGTTTATTACTGGGGAAGACTGAAGCTTTCTTT. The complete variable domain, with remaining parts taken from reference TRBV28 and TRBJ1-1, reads DVKVTQSSRYLVKRTGEKVFLECVQDMDHENMFWYRQDPGLGLRLIYFSYDVKMKEKGDIPEGYSVSREKKERFSLILESASTNQTSMYLCASSLLLGKTEAFFGQGTRLTVV.

CDR3 sequence reads: CASSLRTGGYNEQFF. DNA for the CDR3: TGTGCCAGCAGCCTTCGGACAGGGGGATACAATGAGCAGTTCTTC. This chain joins TRBV7-9 and TRBJ2-1; TRBD1 agrees at 10 bases. The CDR3 contains 15 residues. J lost 4 bases, V lost 5 bases, and 5 bases had no gene match. CDR1 and CDR2 (germline): SEHNR, FQNEAQ (reference sequence).

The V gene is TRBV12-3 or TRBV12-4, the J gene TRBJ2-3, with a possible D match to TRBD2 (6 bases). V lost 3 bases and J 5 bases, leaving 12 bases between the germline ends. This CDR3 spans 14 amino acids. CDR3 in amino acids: CASSFGGDVDTQYF. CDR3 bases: TGTGCCAGCAGTTTCGGAGGGGACGTAGATACGCAGTATTTT.

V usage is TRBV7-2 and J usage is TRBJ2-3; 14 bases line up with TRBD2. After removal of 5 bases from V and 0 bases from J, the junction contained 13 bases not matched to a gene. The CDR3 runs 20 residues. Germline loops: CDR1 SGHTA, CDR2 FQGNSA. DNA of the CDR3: TGTGCCAGCAGCCCAAGACGAGGACTAGCGGGGGGACCTAGCACAGATACGCAGTATTTT. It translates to CASSPRRGLAGGPSTDTQYF. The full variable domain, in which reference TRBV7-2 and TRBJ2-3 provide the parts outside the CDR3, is GAGVSQSPSNKVTEKGKDVELRCDPISGHTALYWYRQSLGQGLEFLIYFQGNSAPDKSGLPSDRFSAERTGGSVSTLTIQRTQQEDSAVYLCASSPRRGLAGGPSTDTQYFGPGTRLTVL.

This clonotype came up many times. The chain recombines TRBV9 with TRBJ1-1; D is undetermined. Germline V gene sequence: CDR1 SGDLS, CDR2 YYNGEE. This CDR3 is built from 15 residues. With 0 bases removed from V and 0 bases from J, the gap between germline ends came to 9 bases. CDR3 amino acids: CASSVGWQMNTEAFF. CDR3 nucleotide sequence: TGTGCCAGCAGCGTAGGATGGCAGATGAACACTGAAGCTTTCTTT.

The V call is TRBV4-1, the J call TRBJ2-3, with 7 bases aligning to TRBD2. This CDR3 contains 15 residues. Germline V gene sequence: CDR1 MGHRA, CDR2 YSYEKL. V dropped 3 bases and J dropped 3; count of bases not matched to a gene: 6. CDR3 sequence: CASSHRTRVTDTQYF. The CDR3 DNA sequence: TGCGCCAGCAGCCATCGGACTAGGGTTACAGATACGCAGTATTTT.

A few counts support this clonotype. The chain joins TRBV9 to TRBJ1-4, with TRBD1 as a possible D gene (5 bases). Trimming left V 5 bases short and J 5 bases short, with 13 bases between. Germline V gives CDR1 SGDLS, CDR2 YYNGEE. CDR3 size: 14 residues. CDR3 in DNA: TGTGCCAGCAGTGGGGGAGACACCAATGAAAAACTGTTTTTT. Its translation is CASSGGDTNEKLFF.

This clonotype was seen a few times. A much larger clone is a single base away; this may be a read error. CDR3 in amino acids: CASSVSSYNSPLHF. In DNA, the CDR3 is TGTGCCAGCAGTGTCAGCTCCTATAATTCACCCCTCCACTTT. This chain uses TRBV2 with TRBJ1-6; unclear D gene. The length of the CDR3 is 14 residues. Germline loops: CDR1 SNHLY, CDR2 FYNNEI. V lost 4 bases, J lost 0 bases, and 4 bases lay in between.

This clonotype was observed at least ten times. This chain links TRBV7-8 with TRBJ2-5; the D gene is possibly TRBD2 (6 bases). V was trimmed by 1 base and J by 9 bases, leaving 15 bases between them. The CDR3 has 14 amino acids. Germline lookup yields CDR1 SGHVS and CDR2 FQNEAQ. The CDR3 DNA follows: TGTGCCAGCAGCTTAGGGGGGGTACAGTCCCCCCAGTACTTC. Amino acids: CASSLGGVQSPQYF.

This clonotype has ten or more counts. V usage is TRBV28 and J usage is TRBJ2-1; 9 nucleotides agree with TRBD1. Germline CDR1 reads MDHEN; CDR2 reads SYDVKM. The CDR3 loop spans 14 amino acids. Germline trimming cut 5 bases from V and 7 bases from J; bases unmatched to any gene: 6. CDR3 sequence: CASSLTGGENEQFF. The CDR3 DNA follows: TGTGCCAGCAGTCTAACAGGGGGCGAGAATGAGCAGTTCTTC.

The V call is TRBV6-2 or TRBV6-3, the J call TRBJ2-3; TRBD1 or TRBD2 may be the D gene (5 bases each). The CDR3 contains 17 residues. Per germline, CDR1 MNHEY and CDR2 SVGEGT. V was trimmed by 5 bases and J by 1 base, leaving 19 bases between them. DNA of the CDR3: TGTGCCAGCAGTGGGGGACCCCTCGCGGTCGGCACAGATACGCAGTATTTT. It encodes CASSGGPLAVGTDTQYF.

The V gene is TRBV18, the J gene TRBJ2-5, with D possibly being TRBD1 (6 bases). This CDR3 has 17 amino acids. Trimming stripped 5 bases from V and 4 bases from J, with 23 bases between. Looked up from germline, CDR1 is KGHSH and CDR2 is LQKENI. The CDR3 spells CASSSPGVRGAAETQYF. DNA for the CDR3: TGTGCCAGCTCATCCCCAGGGGTCCGAGGGGCAGCAGAGACCCAGTACTTC.

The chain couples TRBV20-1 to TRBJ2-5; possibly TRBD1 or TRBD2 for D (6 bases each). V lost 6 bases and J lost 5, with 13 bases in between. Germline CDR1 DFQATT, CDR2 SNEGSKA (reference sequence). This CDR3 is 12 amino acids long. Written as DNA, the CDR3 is TGCAGTGCCCTCGGGGGCGAGGAGACCCAGTACTTC. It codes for CSALGGEETQYF.

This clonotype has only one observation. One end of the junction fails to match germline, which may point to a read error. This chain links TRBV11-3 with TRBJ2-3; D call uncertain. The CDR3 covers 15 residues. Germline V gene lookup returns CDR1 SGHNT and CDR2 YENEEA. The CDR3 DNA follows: TGTGCCAGCAGCCTCTGGCCTAGAACTTCAGATACGCAGTGTTTT. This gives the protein CASSLWPRTSDTQCF.

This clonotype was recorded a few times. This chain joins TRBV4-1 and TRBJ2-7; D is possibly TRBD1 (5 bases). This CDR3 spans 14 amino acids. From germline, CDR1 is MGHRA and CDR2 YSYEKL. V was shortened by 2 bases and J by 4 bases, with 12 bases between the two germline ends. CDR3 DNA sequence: TGCGCCAGCAGCCAAATGACAGTCAGTTACGAGCAGTACTTC. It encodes CASSQMTVSYEQYF.

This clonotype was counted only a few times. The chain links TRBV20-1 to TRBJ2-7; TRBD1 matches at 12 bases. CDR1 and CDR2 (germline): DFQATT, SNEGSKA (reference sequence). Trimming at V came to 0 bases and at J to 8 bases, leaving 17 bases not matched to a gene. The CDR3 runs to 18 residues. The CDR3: CSARDTRGDRGLLWKQYF. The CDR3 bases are TGCAGTGCTAGAGACACGCGGGGGGACAGGGGGCTCCTGTGGAAGCAGTACTTC.

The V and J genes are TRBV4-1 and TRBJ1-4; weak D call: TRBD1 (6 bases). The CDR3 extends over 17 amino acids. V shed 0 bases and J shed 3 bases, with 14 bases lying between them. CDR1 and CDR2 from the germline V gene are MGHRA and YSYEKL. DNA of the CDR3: TGCGCCAGCAGCCAAGAGCAGTGGACAGCGCCTAATGAAAAACTGTTTTTT. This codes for CASSQEQWTAPNEKLFF.